These 21 T cell receptor beta chains share one sample of origin, sequenced in a study of relationships among human T cell subsets. TCR alpha and beta CDR3s were amplified from mRNA by semiquantitative ARM-PCR. ARM-PCR used tagged nested gene-specific primers, then communal superprimers for exponential amplification. TCRdb processed the multiplex PCR reads anew with MiXCR; each CDR3 protein has one entry. In the table there are under 5,000 distinct CDR3 sequences, about 53% of which are singletons. CD4+CD25-CD294+ Th2 cells were bead-selected for CD294 once CD4+CD56+ natural killer T cells were depleted. Sequencing input: CD4+ Th2 cells sorted from blood. Every receptor here comes from a man in his forties in good health.

V is TRBV29-1 and J is TRBJ2-7; TRBD1 is a possible D gene (6 bases). The CDR3 extends over 14 amino acids. The V and J ends lost 4 bases and 0 bases respectively, with 13 bases between them. CDR1 SQVTM and CDR2 ANQGSEA come from the germline V gene. The DNA of the CDR3 is TGCAGCGTTGTGCGCCAGGGGAGCTCCTACGAGCAGTACTTC. This gives the protein CSVVRQGSSYEQYF.

This clonotype has a single count. The V call is TRBV28, the J call TRBJ1-6; a possible D gene is TRBD1 (6 bases). The ends were cut back, 5 bases at V and 10 bases at J, with 15 bases in the middle. The germline V gene has CDR1 MDHEN and CDR2 SYDVKM. CDR3 length: 14 amino acids. CDR3 loop: CASSTRGGRSPLHF. CDR3 in DNA: TGTGCCAGCAGTACCCGAGGGGGGCGGTCACCCCTCCACTTT.

The chain carries TRBV28 and TRBJ2-7; TRBD2 matches at 11 bases. This CDR3 spans 13 amino acids. The V segment lost 5 bases and the J segment 5 bases; nucleotides outside the gene matches: 2. CDR1 is MDHEN and CDR2 is SYDVKM in the germline V gene. CDR3 bases: TGTGCCAGCAGTGGACTAGCGGGCCACGAGCAGTACTTC. It yields the protein CASSGLAGHEQYF. Using reference TRBV28 and TRBJ2-7 for the parts outside the CDR3, the full variable domain is DVKVTQSSRYLVKRTGEKVFLECVQDMDHENMFWYRQDPGLGLRLIYFSYDVKMKEKGDIPEGYSVSREKKERFSLILESASTNQTSMYLCASSGLAGHEQYFGPGTRLTVT.

The chain links TRBV7-9 to TRBJ2-1; TRBD1 matches at 8 bases. The CDR3 length is 17 residues. V gave up 5 bases and J gave up 7 bases; unmatched junction bases: 16. CDR1 is SEHNR and CDR2 is FQNEAQ in the germline V gene (reference sequence). The CDR3 region is CASSHRQATYRGNEQFF. Here the CDR3 DNA reads TGTGCCAGCAGCCACCGACAAGCTACCTACAGGGGGAATGAGCAGTTCTTC. The entire variable domain, with the rest obtained from reference TRBV7-9 and TRBJ2-1, is as follows: DTGVSQNPRHKITKRGQNVTFRCDPISEHNRLYWYRQTLGQGPEFLTYFQNEAQLEKSRLLSDRFSAERPKGSFSTLEIQRTEQGDSAMYLCASSHRQATYRGNEQFFGPGTRLTVL.

The chain combines TRBV2 with TRBJ1-5; 8 nucleotides agree with TRBD1. CDR3 size: 14 residues. Trimming cost V 4 bases and J 6 bases; bases outside gene matches: 5. Germline lookup yields CDR1 SNHLY and CDR2 FYNNEI. The CDR3 DNA reads as TGTGCCAGCAGTGCGGACAGGGAATTTCAGCCCCAGCATTTT. It encodes CASSADREFQPQHF.

The gene calls are TRBV11-3 and TRBJ2-3; tentatively, D is TRBD1 (6 bases). Germline lookup yields CDR1 SGHNT and CDR2 YENEEA. The V end was cut by 4 bases, the J end by 6 bases, with 14 bases between. The CDR3 is made up of 14 amino acids. CDR3 sequence reads: CASSWSRGSDTQYF. CDR3 nucleotides: TGTGCCAGCAGCTGGAGTAGGGGGTCGGATACGCAGTATTTT.

The J gene is TRBJ2-1, the V gene TRBV28; 12 bases line up with TRBD1. Germline CDR1 MDHEN, CDR2 SYDVKM. V lost 4 bases, J lost 9 bases, and 10 bases stayed unmatched. The length of the CDR3 is 16 residues. The CDR3 spells CASSSGQGAGMVEQFF. The CDR3 DNA follows: TGTGCCAGCAGTTCGGGACAGGGGGCGGGGATGGTTGAGCAGTTCTTC.

The genes are TRBV30 and TRBJ1-4, with D perhaps matching TRBD1 (6 bases). CDR3 length: 14 amino acids. The germline gives CDR1 GTSNPN, CDR2 SVGIG (reference sequence). V was trimmed by 0 bases and J by 7 bases, leaving 12 bases between them. The CDR3 nucleotides read TGTGCCTGGAGTGTCGTAGGGGGGGCTGAAAAACTGTTTTTT. Amino acid sequence: CAWSVVGGAEKLFF.

Here the CDR3 reads CASTVQGAPYEQYF. In DNA, the CDR3 is TGTGCCAGCACCGTACAGGGGGCGCCGTACGAGCAGTACTTC. The V call is TRBV7-9, the J call TRBJ2-7; 9 bases are shared with TRBD1. Germline loops: CDR1 SEHNR, CDR2 FQNEAQ (reference sequence). J lost 4 bases, V lost 7 bases, and 8 bases had no gene match. The CDR3 spans 14 residues.

The rearrangement joins TRBV7-9 to TRBJ2-3; TRBD1 agrees at 10 bases. The germline V gene encodes CDR1 SEHNR and CDR2 FQNEAQ (reference sequence). This CDR3 is built from 14 residues. The junction had 1 base not matched to a gene; V was cut back by 3 bases and J by 4 bases. CDR3 bases: TGTGCCAGCAGCTTGACAGGGGGCCCAGATACGCAGTATTTT. As protein: CASSLTGGPDTQYF. Variable domain in full (rest from reference TRBV7-9 and TRBJ2-3): DTGVSQNPRHKITKRGQNVTFRCDPISEHNRLYWYRQTLGQGPEFLTYFQNEAQLEKSRLLSDRFSAERPKGSFSTLEIQRTEQGDSAMYLCASSLTGGPDTQYFGPGTRLTVL.

The V gene is TRBV29-1, the J gene TRBJ2-3; 9 bases agree with TRBD2. Germline lookup yields CDR1 SQVTM and CDR2 ANQGSEA. Trimming cost V 4 bases and J 6 bases; bases outside gene matches: 8. The CDR3 has 14 residues. The CDR3 DNA sequence: TGCAGCGTTGGTGACACTAGCGGGTGGGATACGCAGTATTTT. Protein: CSVGDTSGWDTQYF.

Within the sample, this clonotype is large. This chain uses TRBV11-2 with TRBJ2-3; TRBD1 agrees at 7 bases. The CDR3 runs 15 residues. V dropped 6 bases and J dropped 1; count of bases not matched to a gene: 7. Germline V gene lookup returns CDR1 SGHAT and CDR2 FQNNGV. CDR3 bases: TGTGCCAGCAGGAGAATTGGACAGGGCACAGATACGCAGTATTTT. Translating gives CASRRIGQGTDTQYF.

The chain recombines TRBV5-5 with TRBJ2-2; 12 nucleotides agree with TRBD1. The CDR3 runs to 22 residues. The germline CDR1 and CDR2 sequences are SGHKS and YYEKEE (reference sequence). Trimming took 3 bases from V and 0 from J; bases not matched to a gene: 18. The CDR3 spells CASSYHRGTGGGKAPNTGELFF. CDR3 bases: TGTGCCAGCAGCTATCATCGGGGGACAGGGGGCGGAAAAGCCCCGAACACCGGGGAGCTGTTTTTT.

This chain joins TRBV12-3 or TRBV12-4 and TRBJ2-7; 10 nucleotides line up with TRBD1. V shed 6 bases and J 4 bases; nucleotides not matched to a gene: 6. This CDR3 region has 14 residues. In DNA form, the CDR3 reads TGTGCCAGCAGACCCGCGGGACAGGGGTACGAGCAGTACTTC. Amino acids: CASRPAGQGYEQYF.

The rearrangement uses TRBV20-1 and TRBJ2-1, with a weak D call TRBD2 (5 bases). CDR1 DFQATT and CDR2 SNEGSKA come from the germline V gene (reference sequence). This CDR3 has 11 amino acids. The CDR3 loop reads CSPWGDNEQFF. CDR3 coding DNA: TGCAGCCCGTGGGGAGACAATGAGCAGTTCTTC.

This clonotype was recorded a few times. This rearrangement joins TRBV28 to TRBJ2-1; D is possibly TRBD1 or TRBD2 (5 bases each). The V and J ends lost 6 bases and 7 bases respectively, with 16 bases between them. The germline V gene encodes CDR1 MDHEN and CDR2 SYDVKM. This CDR3 comprises 14 residues. The DNA of the CDR3 is TGTGCCAGCAGAACTTCAAAGGGACGAAATGAGCAGTTCTTC. It translates to CASRTSKGRNEQFF.

The V call is TRBV28, the J call TRBJ1-6; maybe TRBD1 (5 bases). V lost 3 bases and J 3 bases, leaving 21 bases between the germline ends. Germline V gives CDR1 MDHEN, CDR2 SYDVKM. The CDR3 is 19 amino acids. CDR3 protein: CASSFSTGLGSLYNSPLHF. The DNA for the CDR3 is TGTGCCAGCAGTTTTTCCACAGGTTTAGGGTCCCTCTATAATTCACCCCTCCACTTT.

CDR3 DNA sequence: TGTGCCAGCAGATCCGGGACTCTCTCTGGAAACACCATATATTTT. It codes for CASRSGTLSGNTIYF. V gene TRBV2 combines with J gene TRBJ1-3; tentative D call: TRBD1 (5 bases). Germline CDR1 reads SNHLY; CDR2 reads FYNNEI. There are 15 residues in the CDR3. The V and J ends lost 6 bases and 0 bases respectively, with 12 bases between them.

The chain has TRBV11-2 and TRBJ2-7, with 7 bases matching TRBD2. Germline lookup yields CDR1 SGHAT and CDR2 FQNNGV. With V trimmed by 1 base and J by 9 bases, 6 bases remained unmatched. CDR3 length: 13 amino acids. The DNA for the CDR3 is TGTGCCAGCAGCTTAGCGGGAGGACACGGGCAGTACTTC. Its protein product is CASSLAGGHGQYF.

The chain couples TRBV19 to TRBJ1-1; D is unclear. The ends were cut back, 3 bases at V and 2 bases at J, with 10 bases in the middle. The CDR3 totals 14 residues. From germline, CDR1 is LNHDA and CDR2 SQIVND (reference sequence). The CDR3 bases are TGTGCCAGTAGTATCGGACGGCCCAACACTGAAGCTTTCTTT. Its translation: CASSIGRPNTEAFF.

DNA for the CDR3: TGTGCCAGCAGCTCCCGCGACGCGATTACCTCCTACAATGAGCAGTTCTTC. It specifies CASSSRDAITSYNEQFF. The chain uses TRBV11-2 and TRBJ2-1; D is unclear. CDR1 and CDR2 from the germline V gene are SGHAT and FQNNGV. V dropped 4 bases and J dropped 0 bases, with 16 bases sitting between them. The CDR3 contains 17 residues.